The source of this T cell receptor beta chain is a study of blood T cell repertoires in COVID-19. Study-level background: There were acute and convalescent COVID-19 samples, and they came from the United States, Italy and Spain.

TCRdb's table, derived via immunoSEQ multiplex PCR, lists solely in-frame clones and lacks some. Of about 400,000 clones detected, approximately 91% appear once; the ten largest clones hold over 2%. Ages ranged from about 18 to 89 years, with residence in about two dozen US areas. Cohorts were based on clinical histories the participants reported. Germline loops: CDR1 SQVTM, CDR2 ANQGSEA. CDR3 length equals 13 residues. This sequence was found in a woman aged 40 to 49 with acute COVID-19. The sequencing sample was made of PBMCs or T cells enriched from blood (not recorded which). V usage is TRBV29-1 and J usage is TRBJ1-1; D may be TRBD1 (6 bases). This CDR3 reads CIGQSHVGPEAFF. DNA of the CDR3: TGCATCGGACAGTCTCACGTAGGACCTGAAGCTTTCTTT.